These 25 T cell receptor beta chains were sequenced from one sample in a study of blood T cell repertoires in COVID-19. Libraries were prepared by immunoSEQ multiplex PCR; TCRdb keeps only in-frame clonotypes and omits some of them. The data contain about 64,000 clones, 75% to 95% of them seen just once; the ten biggest clones take up around a tenth. Sequenced material: peripheral blood. These receptors all come from an elderly woman with active COVID-19.

The chain joins TRBV5-1 to TRBJ1-2; D gene uncertain. The CDR3 consists of 14 residues. Germline V gene lookup returns CDR1 SGHRS and CDR2 YFSETQ. Trimming removed 2 bases at V and 4 bases at J, with 12 bases between. CDR3 sequence (DNA): TGCGCCAGCAGCTTCGGTGGTTCGCGCTATGGCTACACCTTC. Its protein is CASSFGGSRYGYTF.

In DNA form, the CDR3 reads TGTGCCAGCGAATTGAGGGAGGTGGGCGAGCAGTACGTC. Amino acid sequence: CASELREVGEQYV. The chain recombines TRBV6-9 with TRBJ2-7, with D maybe TRBD2 (6 bases). V was clipped by 8 bases and J by 6 bases, with 17 bases between them. The CDR3 extends over 13 amino acids. From germline, CDR1 is MNHGY and CDR2 SVAAGI.

The rearrangement links TRBV24-1 to TRBJ2-5; D perhaps matches TRBD2 (6 bases). The germline V gene has CDR1 KGHDR and CDR2 SFDVKD. The V gene lost 6 bases and the J gene lost 4 bases, with 11 bases spanning the gap. The CDR3 is 13 residues long. The CDR3 bases are TGTGCCACCAGTTCTACGGGGGTAGAGACCCAGTACTTC. Protein product: CATSSTGVETQYF.

The rearrangement joins TRBV7-9 to TRBJ1-5, with TRBD1 matching 11 bases. The CDR3 runs to 17 residues. With V trimmed by 0 bases and J by 4 bases, 5 bases remained unmatched. CDR1 SEHNR and CDR2 FQNEAQ come from the germline V gene (reference sequence). The CDR3 coding sequence is TGTGCCAGCAGCTTAGCAGGGACAGGGGGATATAATCAGCCCCAGCATTTT. Protein product: CASSLAGTGGYNQPQHF. Full variable domain (rest looked up from reference TRBV7-9 and TRBJ1-5): DTGVSQNPRHKITKRGQNVTFRCDPISEHNRLYWYRQTLGQGPEFLTYFQNEAQLEKSRLLSDRFSAERPKGSFSTLEIQRTEQGDSAMYLCASSLAGTGGYNQPQHFGDGTRLSIL.

The chain has TRBV5-6 and TRBJ2-1; TRBD2 agrees at 10 bases. Germline loops: CDR1 SGHDT, CDR2 YYEEEE. The CDR3 runs 15 residues. V dropped 0 bases and J dropped 6; count of bases not matched to a gene: 3. CDR3 amino acids: CASSLVLAGVNEQFF. The CDR3 region has the DNA TGTGCCAGCAGCTTGGTGCTAGCGGGAGTCAATGAGCAGTTCTTC. Full variable domain (remainder filled in from reference TRBV5-6 and TRBJ2-1): DAGVTQSPTHLIKTRGQQVTLRCSPKSGHDTVSWYQQALGQGPQFIFQYYEEEERQRGNFPDRFSGHQFPNYSSELNVNALLLGDSALYLCASSLVLAGVNEQFFGPGTRLTVL.

V is TRBV7-6 and J is TRBJ2-5, with D maybe TRBD1 (5 bases). V lost 4 bases, J lost 1 base, and 10 bases lay in between. The CDR3 length is 14 residues. Germline V gene lookup returns CDR1 SGHVS and CDR2 FNYEAQ. The CDR3 here is CASSWRQSQETQYF. The CDR3 DNA follows: TGTGCCAGCAGCTGGAGACAGAGCCAAGAGACCCAGTACTTC.

This chain links TRBV5-1 with TRBJ2-1; TRBD2 matches 9 bases. Germline CDR1 reads SGHRS; CDR2 reads YFSETQ. V dropped 2 bases and J dropped 7; count of bases not matched to a gene: 7. The CDR3 consists of 15 residues. CDR3 coding DNA: TGCGCCAGCAGCTTCGGCGGGGGGGCCGGGAATGAGCAGTTCTTC. Translated, it gives CASSFGGGAGNEQFF. Using reference TRBV5-1 and TRBJ2-1 for the parts outside the CDR3, the full variable domain is KAGVTQTPRYLIKTRGQQVTLSCSPISGHRSVSWYQQTPGQGLQFLFEYFSETQRNKGNFPGRFSGRQFSNSRSEMNVSTLELGDSALYLCASSFGGGAGNEQFFGPGTRLTVL.

The V gene is TRBV18, the J gene TRBJ2-7; possible D gene TRBD2, 5 bases. Germline V gene data show CDR1 as KGHSH and CDR2 as LQKENI. The CDR3 extends over 19 amino acids. V was trimmed by 3 bases and J by 6 bases, leaving 30 bases between them. The CDR3 reads CASSPIRGLTLSSLREQYF. The CDR3, as DNA: TGTGCCAGCTCACCTATTAGAGGACTCACCCTCTCTTCGCTTCGCGAGCAGTACTTC.

This clone was found a few times. The chain employs TRBV7-9 and TRBJ2-3, with no clear D. V lost 1 base to trimming and J lost 2 bases, with 7 bases between them. The germline V gene encodes CDR1 SEHNR and CDR2 FQNEAQ (reference sequence). CDR3 length: 14 residues. The CDR3 DNA reads TGTGCCAGCAGCTTAGATGGCAACACAGATACGCAGTATTTT. Residues: CASSLDGNTDTQYF. The complete variable domain, with remaining parts taken from reference TRBV7-9 and TRBJ2-3, reads DTGVSQNPRHKITKRGQNVTFRCDPISEHNRLYWYRQTLGQGPEFLTYFQNEAQLEKSRLLSDRFSAERPKGSFSTLEIQRTEQGDSAMYLCASSLDGNTDTQYFGPGTRLTVL.

The chain uses TRBV11-1 and TRBJ2-7; maybe TRBD2 (5 bases). The CDR3 extends over 15 amino acids. V lost 0 bases and J lost 2, with 11 bases in between. Germline-derived CDR1 and CDR2 are SGHAT and FQDESV (reference sequence). The CDR3: CASSLAGGRPYEQYF. For the CDR3, the DNA is TGTGCCAGCAGCTTAGCGGGTGGGAGACCCTACGAGCAGTACTTC. Full variable domain (outside the CDR3, taken from reference TRBV11-1 and TRBJ2-7): EAEVAQSPRYKITEKSQAVAFWCDPISGHATLYWYRQILGQGPELLVQFQDESVVDDSQLPKDRFSAERLKGVDSTLKIQPAELGDSAMYLCASSLAGGRPYEQYFGPGTRLTVT.

The CDR3: CASSQVSSESYGYTF. CDR3 sequence (DNA): TGTGCCAGCAGCCAAGTCTCTTCAGAAAGCTATGGCTACACCTTC. The chain couples TRBV4-2 to TRBJ1-2; D is uncertain. Germline CDR1 reads LGHNA; CDR2 reads YNFKEQ. This CDR3 contains 15 residues. Deletions cut 1 base from V and 4 bases from J, with 13 bases between.

The J gene is TRBJ2-1, the V gene TRBV28; the match to TRBD2 covers 8 bases. There are 15 residues in the CDR3. V was pared by 6 bases and J by 2 bases, with 6 bases of the junction left unmatched. Per the germline V gene, CDR1 is MDHEN and CDR2 is SYDVKM. The CDR3, as DNA: TGTGCCAGCAGCCAAACTAGCGGACCCTACAATGAGCAGTTCTTC. It is translated as CASSQTSGPYNEQFF.

V and J are TRBV5-1 and TRBJ2-3; the D is unclear. The CDR3 length is 14 residues. Trimming removed 1 base at V and 1 base at J, with 7 bases between. Germline CDR1 is SGHRS and CDR2 is YFSETQ. CDR3 in DNA: TGCGCCAGCAGCTTGAAACAACGCACAGATACGCAGTATTTT. It translates to CASSLKQRTDTQYF.

This rearrangement joins TRBV2 to TRBJ2-7; 9 positions agree with TRBD1. Germline-derived CDR1 and CDR2 are SNHLY and FYNNEI. This CDR3 has 16 residues. With V trimmed by 3 bases and J by 5 bases, 11 bases remained unmatched. Here the CDR3 DNA reads TGTGCCAGCAGTGATAGTAGGTGGGACAGGGATCACGAGCAGTACTTC. Protein: CASSDSRWDRDHEQYF.

V usage is TRBV2 and J usage is TRBJ1-2; 7 bases fit TRBD1. This CDR3 has 15 residues. V trimming: 4 bases; J trimming: 4 bases; junction bases outside the gene matches: 9. Germline CDR1 and CDR2: SNHLY and FYNNEI. CDR3 residues: CASSAGDRASYGYTF. The CDR3 DNA reads as TGTGCCAGCAGTGCCGGTGACAGGGCGAGCTATGGCTACACCTTC.

Here the CDR3 reads CASLQKRAVPGNTIYF. CDR3 in DNA: TGTGCCAGCCTGCAGAAGAGGGCAGTACCTGGAAACACCATATATTTT. V gene TRBV19 combines with J gene TRBJ1-3; D ambiguous. V was cut by 9 bases and J by 2 bases, with 20 bases left in between. CDR1 and CDR2 (germline): LNHDA, SQIVND (reference sequence). This CDR3 has 16 residues.

The rearrangement links TRBV30 to TRBJ1-3, with TRBD1 matching over 7 bases. CDR3 size: 14 residues. Trimming took 4 bases from V and 3 from J; bases not matched to a gene: 6. From germline, CDR1 is GTSNPN and CDR2 SVGIG (reference sequence). CDR3 nucleotides: TGTGCCTGGAAGGGGGCCGGAGTTGGAAACACCATATATTTT. As protein: CAWKGAGVGNTIYF.

The chain recombines TRBV5-4 with TRBJ2-1, with 8 bases identical to TRBD2. The V gene end was trimmed by 0 bases and the J gene end by 5 bases; junction bases not matched to a gene: 7. The CDR3 extends over 16 amino acids. CDR1 is SGHNT, CDR2 YYREEE, per germline (reference sequence). The CDR3 protein is CASSLGGERGNNEQFF. CDR3 nucleotides: TGTGCCAGCAGCTTGGGGGGCGAGCGGGGGAACAATGAGCAGTTCTTC.

This clone has a single count. This sequence joins TRBV28 and TRBJ1-4; TRBD1 aligns across 9 bases. V was pared by 5 bases and J by 9 bases, with 7 bases of the junction left unmatched. The germline V gene encodes CDR1 MDHEN and CDR2 SYDVKM. The length of the CDR3 is 14 residues. The CDR3 DNA reads as TGTGCCAGCAGTCAGACAGGGGGGGATAAAAAACTGTTTTTT. Translation: CASSQTGGDKKLFF.

The chain employs TRBV6-1 and TRBJ1-3; D might be TRBD1 (6 bases). V lost 2 bases to trimming and J lost 1 base, with 6 bases between them. Germline V gives CDR1 MNHNS, CDR2 SASEGT. The CDR3 runs to 14 residues. DNA for the CDR3: TGTGCCAGCAGTGAACAGGGGTCTGGAAACACCATATATTTT. Encoded protein: CASSEQGSGNTIYF.

J is TRBJ2-1 and V is TRBV11-2; no firm D call. The V end lost 5 bases, the J end lost 3 bases, and 14 bases lay between the germline ends. CDR1 and CDR2 from the germline V gene are SGHAT and FQNNGV. This CDR3 comprises 15 residues. CDR3: CASSQNNYGYNEQFF. Written as DNA, the CDR3 is TGTGCCAGCAGCCAAAATAATTACGGCTACAATGAGCAGTTCTTC.

The chain combines TRBV5-4 with TRBJ1-2; 8 positions agree with TRBD1. The junction had 6 bases not matched to a gene; V was cut back by 3 bases and J by 5 bases. Germline V gives CDR1 SGHNT, CDR2 YYREEE (reference sequence). This CDR3 is built from 14 residues. The CDR3 here is CASSSGQGSYGYTF. The CDR3 bases are TGTGCCAGCAGCTCCGGACAGGGAAGTTATGGCTACACCTTC.

The chain employs TRBV7-6 and TRBJ1-6, with TRBD1 identical over 8 bases. The CDR3 runs to 15 residues. J lost 3 bases, V lost 5 bases, and 3 bases had no gene match. Germline CDR1 is SGHVS and CDR2 is FNYEAQ. CDR3 sequence (DNA): TGTGCCAGCAGCCCCGGACAGGGCTATAATTCACCCCTCCACTTT. Protein product: CASSPGQGYNSPLHF.

The rearrangement joins TRBV25-1 to TRBJ2-1; 10 bases are shared with TRBD1. Per the germline V gene, CDR1 is MGHDK and CDR2 is SYGVNS. The J segment lost 1 base and the V segment lost 3 bases, leaving 6 bases of the junction unmatched. CDR3 length equals 17 residues. CDR3 sequence reads: CASSDRAGQGSYNEQFF. In nucleotides, the CDR3 is TGTGCCAGCAGTGATAGGGCGGGACAGGGGTCCTACAATGAGCAGTTCTTC.

The chain carries TRBV10-2 and TRBJ2-7; D possibly corresponds to TRBD1 (6 bases). This CDR3 has 13 residues. The V and J ends lost 0 bases and 4 bases respectively, with 7 bases between them. Germline loops: CDR1 WSHSY, CDR2 SAAADI. The CDR3 reads CASSESGQYEQYV. The CDR3 DNA reads as TGCGCCAGCAGTGAGTCCGGACAGTACGAGCAGTACGTC.